This T cell receptor (beta chain) was captured by sequencing in a study of siplizumab effects on memory and regulatory T cells. The ends were cut back, 5 bases at V and 2 bases at J, with 16 bases in the middle. Germline CDR1 MNHNS, CDR2 SASEGT. The CDR3 length is 15 residues. Method: immunoSEQ multiplex PCR; TCRdb's copy keeps in-frame clones and lacks some. Altogether about 100,000 clones are present, 91% being singletons, with the ten largest covering roughly 0.16%. The chain recombines TRBV6-1 with TRBJ2-7; weak D call: TRBD2 (5 bases). Source material: CD4+ T cells sorted from blood. This receptor was taken from a human donor in good health. The CDR3 loop reads CASSTGVGIAYEQYF. For the CDR3, the DNA is TGTGCCAGCAGTACGGGTGTCGGGATCGCCTACGAGCAGTACTTC.